This is a list of T cell receptor beta chains from one sample in a study of shared clonotypes between healthy human individuals. TCRdb's table, derived via immunoSEQ multiplex PCR, lists solely in-frame clones and lacks some. The sample includes some 240,000 clones, under 80% of them seen just once. The sample was memory CD4+ T cells sorted from blood. The receptors were sampled from a man younger than 45 in good health. The CDR3 runs from the conserved cysteine through the conserved F or W.

V: TRBV18
J: TRBJ2-3
CDR3: CASSLDPADTQYF

V: TRBV28
J: TRBJ1-5
CDR3: CASSPLSGTGGAGNQPQHF

V: TRBV11-1
J: TRBJ2-3
CDR3: CASSFSSGSGDTQYF

V: TRBV28
J: TRBJ2-2
CDR3: CASNVYVGGTGELFF

V: TRBV6-1
J: TRBJ2-7
CDR3: CASSEAGSGYYLYEQYF

V: TRBV6-5
J: TRBJ1-1
CDR3: CASQQGISEAFF

V: TRBV29-1
J: TRBJ2-7
CDR3: CSVSGGPLSYEQYF

V: TRBV5-1
J: TRBJ2-2
CDR3: CASKSGLADPTGELFF

V: TRBV4-3
J: TRBJ2-1
CDR3: CASSPKWQGLAGGNEQFF

V: TRBV2
J: TRBJ2-1
CDR3: CASSGAGIAGGYNEQFF

V: TRBV5-1
J: TRBJ1-4
CDR3: CASSLATREKLFF

V: TRBV23-1
J: TRBJ1-2
CDR3: CASSQLQEESYGYTF

V: TRBV12-5
J: TRBJ2-1
CDR3: CASGPSAGNEQFF

V: TRBV11-2
J: TRBJ2-1
CDR3: CASSWDRVGNEQFF

V: TRBV5-1
J: TRBJ2-5
CDR3: CASSFGPQETQYF

V: TRBV11-2
J: TRBJ1-1
CDR3: CASSLNQGTEAFF

V: TRBV5-1
J: TRBJ1-5
CDR3: CASSLGGDQPQHF

V: TRBV5-5
J: TRBJ2-3
CDR3: CASSLGQQYF

V: TRBV5-5
J: TRBJ1-2
CDR3: CASSLDPLHKNYGYTF

V: TRBV6-1
J: TRBJ1-1
CDR3: CASILNRGSGEAFF

V: TRBV9
J: TRBJ2-1
CDR3: CASSARPSRPHEQFF

V: TRBV14
J: TRBJ1-1
CDR3: CASSQVDGTEAFF

V: TRBV10-3
J: TRBJ2-1
CDR3: CAIRTSGTWGEQFF

V: TRBV5-4
J: TRBJ2-1
CDR3: CASSLLGYNEQFF

V: TRBV5-1
J: TRBJ1-1
CDR3: CASSQGYTEAFF

V: TRBV7-2
J: TRBJ2-7
CDR3: CASSLVLVHEQYF

V: TRBV7-6
J: TRBJ2-2
CDR3: CASSLTRGTGELFF

V: TRBV13
J: TRBJ2-1
CDR3: CASSPTSGRYNEQFF

V: TRBV19
J: TRBJ2-2
CDR3: CASSIGHPGELFF

V: TRBV15
J: TRBJ1-5
CDR3: CATRRDLGDSNQPQHF

V: TRBV7-8
J: TRBJ2-5
CDR3: CASSFHTETQYF

V: TRBV29-1
J: TRBJ2-1
CDR3: CSVEVILARNEQFF

V: TRBV30
J: TRBJ1-5
CDR3: CAWSVGTNQPQHF

V: TRBV10-2
J: TRBJ1-5
CDR3: CASSEGMNQPQHF

V: TRBV5-1
J: TRBJ2-5
CDR3: CASSSQETQYF

V: TRBV18
J: TRBJ1-2
CDR3: CASSPGQGSYTF

V: TRBV27
J: TRBJ2-3
CDR3: CASGYGGRDTQYF

V: TRBV6-1
J: TRBJ2-1
CDR3: CASSDPRGLGGNEQFF

V: TRBV18
J: TRBJ2-7
CDR3: CASSPSGPGDYEQYF

V: TRBV7-2
J: TRBJ2-7
CDR3: CASSVRPGTGGHEQYF